These T cell receptor beta chains were read from a single sample in a study of blood T cell repertoires in COVID-19. Sequenced by immunoSEQ multiplex PCR; TCRdb stores in-frame clones only, minus some. The sample shows approximately 200,000 clones, 82% of them seen only once. Material: PBMCs or T cells enriched from blood (not recorded which). These receptor sequences come from a man aged 40-49 years who had recovered from COVID-19. Both conserved end residues are part of each CDR3. The order of the fields is CDR3 length, V gene, CDR3 protein.

CDR3 length: 13; V gene: TRBV28; CDR3 protein: CASSSRPFRGYTF
CDR3 length: 19; V gene: TRBV3-1/TRBV3-2; CDR3 protein: CASSQRSLQGAGGNSPLHF
CDR3 length: 13; V gene: TRBV30; CDR3 protein: CAWSGGENSPLHF
CDR3 length: 15; V gene: TRBV7-6; CDR3 protein: CASSRGGNSGNTIYF
CDR3 length: 14; V gene: TRBV19; CDR3 protein: CASTQGRVYTEAFF
CDR3 length: 15; V gene: TRBV7-6; CDR3 protein: CASSSGAELNSPLHF
CDR3 length: 12; V gene: TRBV30; CDR3 protein: CAWGQMNTEAFF
CDR3 length: 15; V gene: TRBV9; CDR3 protein: CASSVGVTGNYEQYF
CDR3 length: 10; V gene: TRBV2; CDR3 protein: CASGDQPQHF
CDR3 length: 14; V gene: TRBV19; CDR3 protein: CASSYGQVNTEAFF
CDR3 length: 13; V gene: TRBV18; CDR3 protein: CASSGAGAYEQYF
CDR3 length: 17; V gene: TRBV11-2; CDR3 protein: CASSLESAGKGTDTQYF
CDR3 length: 16; V gene: TRBV9; CDR3 protein: CASSVAAGTSYNEQFF
CDR3 length: 14; V gene: TRBV3-1/TRBV3-2; CDR3 protein: CASSPVLLNTEAFF
CDR3 length: 17; V gene: TRBV2; CDR3 protein: CASSELAGGISTDTQYF
CDR3 length: 14; V gene: TRBV6-5; CDR3 protein: CASSRQIFTGELFF
CDR3 length: 14; V gene: TRBV7-9; CDR3 protein: CASSVTGGHQPQHF
CDR3 length: 15; V gene: TRBV19; CDR3 protein: CASSRHGTGGTEAFF
CDR3 length: 16; V gene: TRBV7-3; CDR3 protein: CASSLISGRNTGELFF
CDR3 length: 13; V gene: TRBV7-2; CDR3 protein: CASSLSVRDTQYF
CDR3 length: 17; V gene: TRBV7-8; CDR3 protein: CASSLASQGSYGGELFF
CDR3 length: 15; V gene: TRBV28; CDR3 protein: CASSLKGTGDHEQYF
CDR3 length: 13; V gene: TRBV19; CDR3 protein: CASSISRSGELFF